The present T cell receptor (beta chain) was sequenced within a study of T-cell memory formation after mild COVID-19. Study overall: Most TCR clusters belonged to a single donor.

TCRdb recomputed calls from the 5' RACE reads with MiXCR, one row per CDR3 protein. Seen here are about 610,000 distinct CDR3 sequences, 17% observed once, and the top ten hold about 8.6%. As to this clonotype: Its matching antigen is unknown.

Overall study results and limits: Memory from before infection featured some responding clones, which suggests cross-reactive memory joined. Day 15 to 85 contractors were CD4/CD8 balanced; later expanders leaned CD4+.

The sample was PBMCs or a T cell subset sorted from them (not recorded which). The receptor was isolated from an adult woman who had mild COVID-19 (a few samples of this study predate the infection). Cell type and time point are not known.

The CDR3 DNA is TGTGCCACCAGTGATTTCGGGGGGAGGAGGCAGTTCTTC. Protein: CATSDFGGRRQFF. J is TRBJ2-1 and V is TRBV24-1, with 7 bases aligning to TRBD2. V lost 1 base, J lost 12 bases, and 5 bases stayed unmatched. Looked up from germline, CDR1 is KGHDR and CDR2 is SFDVKD. This CDR3 is built from 13 residues.